The 29 T cell receptor beta chains below were found in one sample sequenced in a study of CXCR3-negative and CXCR3-positive naive CD8 T cells. General observations from the study: Greater hydrophobicity was found in TRB CDR3s of CXCR3-positive naive cells than of CXCR3-negative naive cells.

No antigen has been assigned to these receptors. Libraries were UMI-labeled 5' RACE TRB cDNA. TCRdb reprocessed the 5' RACE reads; each CDR3 protein has one entry and no DNA is given. Its listing shows some 140,000 distinct CDR3 sequences. Sequencing used naive CXCR3+ CD8+ T cells from blood. Subset noted: CD45RO-CCR7+CD27+CD95- naive CD8+ T cells expressing CXCR3 (TNR3+). The receptors originated from a human donor in good health. Some clones in this sample may be carry-over from other donors' samples.

The CDR3 region is CASSLTSAGELFF. The chain employs TRBV5-6 and TRBJ2-2; TCRdb's assignment of TRBD2 cannot be checked, as there is no DNA. The CDR3 runs to 13 residues. Germline values: CDR1 SGHDT, CDR2 YYEEEE.

The chain uses TRBV19 and TRBJ2-3; absent DNA, TCRdb's TRBD2 call cannot be checked. CDR1 is LNHDA and CDR2 is SQIVND in the germline V gene (reference sequence). CDR3 length: 15 amino acids. The CDR3 protein is CASSILAGGTDTQYF.

The genes are TRBV10-2 and TRBJ1-6. In germline, CDR1 is WSHSY, CDR2 SAAADI. The CDR3 length is 16 residues. The CDR3: CASSELGSSYNSPLHF.

The chain links TRBV10-1 to TRBJ2-1; TCRdb calls TRBD1, which cannot be checked without DNA. CDR1 is WNHNN and CDR2 is SYGVQD in the germline V gene (reference sequence). This CDR3 contains 16 residues. The CDR3 protein is CASSTPGQGALNEQFF.

This chain connects TRBV6-1 to TRBJ2-1. The CDR3 has 14 residues. Germline V lookup: CDR1 MNHNS, CDR2 SASEGT. The chain's CDR3 is CASSEFKTYNEQFF.

Here the CDR3 reads CASSSRTGQETQYF. V usage is TRBV7-9 and J usage is TRBJ2-5; TCRdb's D call, TRBD2, is unchecked because there is no DNA. Germline lookup yields CDR1 SEHNR and CDR2 FQNEAQ (reference sequence). The CDR3 runs to 14 residues.

This chain links TRBV20-1 with TRBJ2-7; checking the TCRdb D call of TRBD2 is not possible without DNA. CDR3 length: 14 residues. CDR1 DFQATT and CDR2 SNEGSKA come from the germline V gene (reference sequence). CDR3: CSARELAGTYEQYF.

The chain is built from TRBV7-6 and TRBJ2-2; TCRdb selects TRBD1, and the lack of DNA leaves this call unchecked. Germline CDR1 and CDR2: SGHVS and FNYEAQ. The CDR3 runs to 15 residues. CDR3: CASSPLGTGTGELFF.

The chain employs TRBV27 and TRBJ2-3; checking the TCRdb D call of TRBD2 is not possible without DNA. The germline CDR1 and CDR2 sequences are MNHEY and SMNVEV (reference sequence). The CDR3 runs to 15 residues. Here the CDR3 reads CASSLGLEVADTQYF.

The chain links TRBV23-1 to TRBJ2-1; TCRdb gives TRBD2 as the D gene, but with no DNA this cannot be confirmed. TRBV23-1 is an ORF for which the function is uncertain. CDR3 length: 18 residues. CDR3: CASSQPQRATGPHNEQFF.

The genes are TRBV11-1 and TRBJ2-7; TCRdb selects TRBD1, and the lack of DNA leaves this call unchecked. This CDR3 spans 14 amino acids. Germline values: CDR1 SGHAT, CDR2 FQDESV (reference sequence). This CDR3 is CASSLTGLTYEQYF. The entire variable domain, with the rest obtained from reference TRBV11-1 and TRBJ2-7, is as follows: EAEVAQSPRYKITEKSQAVAFWCDPISGHATLYWYRQILGQGPELLVQFQDESVVDDSQLPKDRFSAERLKGVDSTLKIQPAELGDSAMYLCASSLTGLTYEQYFGPGTRLTVT.

The rearrangement links TRBV29-1 to TRBJ2-7; the D call from TCRdb, TRBD1, cannot be confirmed without DNA. The CDR3 is 15 amino acids. The germline CDR1 and CDR2 sequences are SQVTM and ANQGSEA. The CDR3 is CSVVKYPDTAYEQYF.

The chain recombines TRBV28 with TRBJ2-5; the D gene TCRdb calls, TRBD1, cannot be checked with no DNA. There are 14 residues in the CDR3. CDR1 is MDHEN and CDR2 is SYDVKM in the germline V gene. The CDR3 loop is CASRETGGVETQYF.

J is TRBJ2-7 and V is TRBV6-6; TCRdb returns TRBD1, unconfirmable since there is no DNA. Germline assignment: CDR1 MNHNY and CDR2 SVGAGI (reference sequence). This CDR3 has 14 residues. CDR3 loop: CASSSPIRVGEQYF.

The chain carries TRBV7-6 and TRBJ1-1; the D call of TRBD1 rests on TCRdb alone, since no DNA is present to check it. From germline, CDR1 is SGHVS and CDR2 FNYEAQ. This CDR3 has 14 residues. CDR3 in amino acids: CASSPRDVNTEAFF.

The chain carries TRBV27 and TRBJ2-2. The CDR3 has 13 amino acids. The germline V gene has CDR1 MNHEY and CDR2 SMNVEV (reference sequence). This CDR3 reads CASSRLLDGELFF.

The chain combines TRBV7-6 with TRBJ2-1; no DNA is available, so the TRBD1 call from TCRdb remains unchecked. CDR3 length: 16 residues. Germline V gene sequence: CDR1 SGHVS, CDR2 FNYEAQ. CDR3 sequence: CASSPPLQGFNNEQFF. Combining the CDR3 with reference TRBV7-6 and TRBJ2-1 gives the whole variable domain GAGVSQSPRYKVTKRGQDVALRCDPISGHVSLYWYRQALGQGPEFLTYFNYEAQQDKSGLPNDRFSAERPEGSISTLTIQRTEQRDSAMYRCASSPPLQGFNNEQFFGPGTRLTVL.

CDR3 sequence: CASSQVALAQETQYF. The genes are TRBV4-1 and TRBJ2-5; lacking DNA, the TRBD2 call made by TCRdb goes unchecked. Germline CDR1 is MGHRA and CDR2 is YSYEKL. This CDR3 is 15 amino acids long.

The V gene is TRBV29-1, the J gene TRBJ2-1; TCRdb indicates TRBD1, and absent DNA this call remains unverified. CDR3 size: 12 residues. Germline V gene sequence: CDR1 SQVTM, CDR2 ANQGSEA. CDR3 residues: CSVERDSNEQFF.

The V and J genes are TRBV12-3 or TRBV12-4 and TRBJ1-1. The CDR3 is made up of 13 amino acids. The CDR3 here is CASSQIFGTEAFF.

The chain joins TRBV6-1 to TRBJ2-1; TCRdb names TRBD2, which stays unverified in the absence of DNA. The germline gives CDR1 MNHNS, CDR2 SASEGT. The CDR3 has 15 amino acids. The CDR3 sequence is CASRGGLAPYNEQFF.

The rearrangement uses TRBV28 and TRBJ1-2; TCRdb's assignment of TRBD1 cannot be checked, as there is no DNA. The CDR3 extends over 13 amino acids. Germline-derived CDR1 and CDR2 are MDHEN and SYDVKM. The CDR3 spells CASSRLRGYGYTF.

This rearrangement joins TRBV7-9 to TRBJ2-4; with no DNA, the TCRdb D assignment of TRBD1 cannot be verified. In germline, CDR1 is SEHNR, CDR2 FQNEAQ (reference sequence). CDR3 length equals 15 residues. CDR3 loop: CASSFQQGLGNIQYF.

The V call is TRBV7-9, the J call TRBJ1-6; TCRdb designates TRBD1, a call that cannot be tested without DNA. The germline V gene encodes CDR1 SEHNR and CDR2 FQNEAQ (reference sequence). The CDR3 consists of 14 residues. The CDR3 protein is CASSRDRGNSPLHF.

The chain joins TRBV27 to TRBJ2-1. This CDR3 contains 14 residues. Germline V gives CDR1 MNHEY, CDR2 SMNVEV (reference sequence). CDR3 residues: CASSLSSGLGEQFF.

The chain links TRBV28 to TRBJ2-1; TCRdb returns TRBD1, unconfirmable since there is no DNA. The CDR3 totals 16 residues. Germline V gene data show CDR1 as MDHEN and CDR2 as SYDVKM. The CDR3 protein is CASSPAWGTVNNEQFF.

The chain links TRBV7-9 to TRBJ2-3. The CDR3 contains 12 residues. CDR1 is SEHNR and CDR2 is FQNEAQ in the germline V gene (reference sequence). The CDR3 sequence is CASRQAHDTQYF.

The chain couples TRBV3-1 to TRBJ2-1; TCRdb proposes TRBD2, but this gene call is untestable without DNA. This CDR3 is built from 16 residues. Looked up from germline, CDR1 is LGHDT and CDR2 is YNNKEL (reference sequence). The CDR3 protein is CASSQRTFSSYNEQFF.

This chain's CDR3 is CASRPAGRLGTEAFF. This sequence joins TRBV27 and TRBJ1-1. This CDR3 contains 15 residues. CDR1 and CDR2 (germline): MNHEY, SMNVEV (reference sequence).